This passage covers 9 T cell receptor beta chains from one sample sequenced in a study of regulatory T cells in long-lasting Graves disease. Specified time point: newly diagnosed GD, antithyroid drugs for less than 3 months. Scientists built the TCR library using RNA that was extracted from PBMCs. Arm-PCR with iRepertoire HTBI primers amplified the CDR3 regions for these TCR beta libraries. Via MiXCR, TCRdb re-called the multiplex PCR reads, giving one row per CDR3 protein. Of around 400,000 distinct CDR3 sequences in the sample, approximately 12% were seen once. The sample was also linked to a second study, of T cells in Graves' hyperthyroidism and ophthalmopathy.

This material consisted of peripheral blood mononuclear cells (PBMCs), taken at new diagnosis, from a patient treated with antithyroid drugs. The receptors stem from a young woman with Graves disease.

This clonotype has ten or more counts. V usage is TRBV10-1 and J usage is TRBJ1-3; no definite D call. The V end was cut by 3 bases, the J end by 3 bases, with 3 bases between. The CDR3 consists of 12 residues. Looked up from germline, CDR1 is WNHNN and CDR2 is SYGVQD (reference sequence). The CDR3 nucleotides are TGCGCCAGCAGTGACATTGGAAACACCATATATTTT. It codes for CASSDIGNTIYF.

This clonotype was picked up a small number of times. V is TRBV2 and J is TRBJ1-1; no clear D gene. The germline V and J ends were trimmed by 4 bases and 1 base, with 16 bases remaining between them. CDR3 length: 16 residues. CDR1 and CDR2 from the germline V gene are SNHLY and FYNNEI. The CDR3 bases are TGTGCCAGCAGTGTCCTTGCAGATCATGAGAACACTGAAGCTTTCTTT. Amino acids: CASSVLADHENTEAFF.

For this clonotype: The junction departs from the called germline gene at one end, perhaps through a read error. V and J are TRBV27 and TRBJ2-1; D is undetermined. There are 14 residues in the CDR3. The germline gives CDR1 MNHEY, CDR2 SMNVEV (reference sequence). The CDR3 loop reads CAGSSRWLYNEQFF. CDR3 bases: TGTGCCGGCAGTTCTCGTTGGCTCTACAATGAGCAGTTCTTC.

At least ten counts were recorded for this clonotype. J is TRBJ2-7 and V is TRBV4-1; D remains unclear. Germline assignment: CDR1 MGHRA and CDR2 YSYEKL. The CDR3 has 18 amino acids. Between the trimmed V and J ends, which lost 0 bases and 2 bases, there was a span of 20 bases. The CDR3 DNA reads TGCGCCAGCAGCCAAGATCTCGAGCCAGTGAAATATCCCTACGAGCAGTACTTC. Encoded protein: CASSQDLEPVKYPYEQYF.

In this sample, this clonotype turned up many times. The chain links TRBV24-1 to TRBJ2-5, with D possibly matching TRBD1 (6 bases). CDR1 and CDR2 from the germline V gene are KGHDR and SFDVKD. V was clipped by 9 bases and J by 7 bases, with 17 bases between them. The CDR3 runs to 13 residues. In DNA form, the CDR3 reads TGTGCCACCTCTAAAGGACAGATGGGGACCCAGTACTTC. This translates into CATSKGQMGTQYF.

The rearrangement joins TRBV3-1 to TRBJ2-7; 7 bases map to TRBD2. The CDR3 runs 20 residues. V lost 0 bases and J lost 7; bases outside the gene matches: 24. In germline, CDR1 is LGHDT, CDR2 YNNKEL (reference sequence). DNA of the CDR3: TGTGCCAGCAGCCAAGATGGTGGGACTAAAGATGAGCCTTCAAAAGATGAGCAGTACGTC. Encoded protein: CASSQDGGTKDEPSKDEQYV.

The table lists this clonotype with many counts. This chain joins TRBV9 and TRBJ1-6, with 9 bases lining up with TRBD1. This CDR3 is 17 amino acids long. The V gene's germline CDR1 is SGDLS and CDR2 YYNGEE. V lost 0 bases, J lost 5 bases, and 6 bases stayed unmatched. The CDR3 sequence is CASSVAGQGLNNSPLHF. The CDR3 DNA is TGTGCCAGCAGCGTAGCCGGACAGGGGTTAAATAATTCACCCCTCCACTTT. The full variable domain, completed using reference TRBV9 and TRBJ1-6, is DSGVTQTPKHLITATGQRVTLRCSPRSGDLSVYWYQQSLDQGLQFLIQYYNGEERAKGNILERFSAQQFPDLHSELNLSSLELGDSALYFCASSVAGQGLNNSPLHFGNGTRLTVT.

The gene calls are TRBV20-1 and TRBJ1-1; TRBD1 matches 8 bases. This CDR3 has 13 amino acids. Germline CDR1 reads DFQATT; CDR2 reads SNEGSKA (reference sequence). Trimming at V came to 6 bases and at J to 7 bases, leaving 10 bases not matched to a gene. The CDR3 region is CSADRTGRSEAFF. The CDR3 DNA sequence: TGCAGTGCCGACCGGACAGGGCGGAGTGAAGCTTTCTTT.

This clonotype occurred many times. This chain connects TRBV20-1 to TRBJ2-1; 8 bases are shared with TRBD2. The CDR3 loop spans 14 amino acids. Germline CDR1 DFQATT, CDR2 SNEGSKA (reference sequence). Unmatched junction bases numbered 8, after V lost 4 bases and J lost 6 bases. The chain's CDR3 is CSATRGGLVNEQFF. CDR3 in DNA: TGCAGTGCTACCAGAGGGGGACTAGTCAATGAGCAGTTCTTC.